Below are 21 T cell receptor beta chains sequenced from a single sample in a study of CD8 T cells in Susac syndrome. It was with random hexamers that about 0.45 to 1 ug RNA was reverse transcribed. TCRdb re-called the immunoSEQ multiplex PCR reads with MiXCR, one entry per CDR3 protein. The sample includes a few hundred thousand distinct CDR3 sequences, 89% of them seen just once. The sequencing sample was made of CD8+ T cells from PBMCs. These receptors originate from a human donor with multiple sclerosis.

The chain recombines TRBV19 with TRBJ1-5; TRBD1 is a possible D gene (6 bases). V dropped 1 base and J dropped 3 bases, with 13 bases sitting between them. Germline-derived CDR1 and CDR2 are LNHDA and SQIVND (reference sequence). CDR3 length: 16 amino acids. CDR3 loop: CASSIAPDSYNQPQHF. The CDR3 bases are TGTGCCAGTAGTATAGCCCCGGACAGCTACAATCAGCCCCAGCATTTT.

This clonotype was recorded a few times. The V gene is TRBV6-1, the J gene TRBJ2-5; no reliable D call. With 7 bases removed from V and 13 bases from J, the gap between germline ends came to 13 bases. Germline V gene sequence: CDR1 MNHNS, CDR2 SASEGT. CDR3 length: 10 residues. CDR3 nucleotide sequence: TGTGCCAGCATTGGAGACGCCCCGTACTTC. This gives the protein CASIGDAPYF.

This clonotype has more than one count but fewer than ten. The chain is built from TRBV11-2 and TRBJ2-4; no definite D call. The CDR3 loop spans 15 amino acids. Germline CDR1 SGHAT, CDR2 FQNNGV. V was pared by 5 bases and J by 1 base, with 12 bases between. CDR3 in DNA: TGTGCCAGCAGCCCCCTTATACGGGCCAAAAACATTCAGTACTTC. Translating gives CASSPLIRAKNIQYF. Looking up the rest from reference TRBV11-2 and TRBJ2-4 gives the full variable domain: EAGVAQSPRYKIIEKRQSVAFWCNPISGHATLYWYQQILGQGPKLLIQFQNNGVVDDSQLPKDRFSAERLKGVDSTLKIQPAKLEDSAVYLCASSPLIRAKNIQYFGAGTRLSVL.

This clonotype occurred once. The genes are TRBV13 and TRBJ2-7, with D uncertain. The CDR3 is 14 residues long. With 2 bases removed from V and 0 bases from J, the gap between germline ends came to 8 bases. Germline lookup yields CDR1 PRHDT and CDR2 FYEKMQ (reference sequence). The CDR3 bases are TGTGCCAGCAGCTTAACTCAAAGCTCCTACGAGCAGTACTTC. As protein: CASSLTQSSYEQYF.

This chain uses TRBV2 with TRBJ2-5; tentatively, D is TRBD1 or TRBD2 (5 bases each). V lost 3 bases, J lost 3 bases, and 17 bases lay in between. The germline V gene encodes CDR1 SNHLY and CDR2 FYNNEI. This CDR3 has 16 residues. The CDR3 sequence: CASSEVAGTGEETQYF. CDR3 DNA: TGTGCCAGCAGTGAGGTGGCCGGGACGGGCGAAGAGACCCAGTACTTC.

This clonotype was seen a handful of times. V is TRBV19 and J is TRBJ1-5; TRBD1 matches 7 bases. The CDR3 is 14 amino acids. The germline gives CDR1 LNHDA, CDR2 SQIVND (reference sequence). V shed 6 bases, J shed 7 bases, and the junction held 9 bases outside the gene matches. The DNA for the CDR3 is TGTGCCAGTAGCCGACAGGGCTGGGGGCAGCCCCAGCATTTT. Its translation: CASSRQGWGQPQHF.

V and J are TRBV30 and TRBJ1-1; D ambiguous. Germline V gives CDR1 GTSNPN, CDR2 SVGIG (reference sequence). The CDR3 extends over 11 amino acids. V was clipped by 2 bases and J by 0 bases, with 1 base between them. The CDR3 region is CAWSMNTEAFF. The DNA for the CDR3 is TGTGCCTGGAGTATGAACACTGAAGCTTTCTTT.

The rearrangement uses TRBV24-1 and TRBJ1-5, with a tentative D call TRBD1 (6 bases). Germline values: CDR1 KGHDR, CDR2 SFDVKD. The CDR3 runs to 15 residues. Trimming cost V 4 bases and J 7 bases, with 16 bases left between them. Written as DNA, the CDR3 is TGTGCCACCAGTGAGGAGGGGAAGGGGGAACAGCCCCAGCATTTT. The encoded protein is CATSEEGKGEQPQHF.

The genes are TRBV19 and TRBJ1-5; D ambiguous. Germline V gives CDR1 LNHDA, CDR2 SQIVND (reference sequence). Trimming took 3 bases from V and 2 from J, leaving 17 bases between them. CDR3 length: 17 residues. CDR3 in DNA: TGTGCCAGTAGTATCTCTCCAGGACCTAGCGGCAATCAGCCCCAGCATTTT. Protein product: CASSISPGPSGNQPQHF.

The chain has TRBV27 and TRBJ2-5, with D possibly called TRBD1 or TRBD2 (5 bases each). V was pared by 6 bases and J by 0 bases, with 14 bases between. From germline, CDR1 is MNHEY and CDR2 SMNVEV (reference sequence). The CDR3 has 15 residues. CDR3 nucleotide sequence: TGTGCCAGCAGACCGACCGGGACGCACCAAGAGACCCAGTACTTC. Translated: CASRPTGTHQETQYF.

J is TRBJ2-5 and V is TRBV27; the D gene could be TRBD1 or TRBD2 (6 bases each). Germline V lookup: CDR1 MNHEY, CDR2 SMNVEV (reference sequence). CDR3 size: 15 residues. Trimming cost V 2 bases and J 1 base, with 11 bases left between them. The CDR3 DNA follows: TGTGCCAGCAGTTTAGTGTCGGGGGCCCAAGAGACCCAGTACTTC. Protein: CASSLVSGAQETQYF.

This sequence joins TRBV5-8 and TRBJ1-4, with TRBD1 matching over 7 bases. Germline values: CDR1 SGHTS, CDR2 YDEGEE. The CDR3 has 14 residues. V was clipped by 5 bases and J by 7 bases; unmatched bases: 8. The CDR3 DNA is TGTGCCAGCAGTCCGGAGGGGGCGAGTGAAAAACTGTTTTTT. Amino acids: CASSPEGASEKLFF.

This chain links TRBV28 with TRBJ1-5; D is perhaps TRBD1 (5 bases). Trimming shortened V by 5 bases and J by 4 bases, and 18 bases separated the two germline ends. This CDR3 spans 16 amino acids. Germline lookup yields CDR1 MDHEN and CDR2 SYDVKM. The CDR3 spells CASSEMTDVRNQPQHF. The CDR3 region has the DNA TGTGCCAGCAGTGAGATGACAGACGTTCGTAATCAGCCCCAGCATTTT.

The CDR3: CASSLAGPQPQHF. CDR3 nucleotides: TGTGCCAGCAGCTTAGCAGGACCGCAGCCCCAGCATTTT. The chain is built from TRBV7-9 and TRBJ1-5; D is ambiguous. Germline V gene data show CDR1 as SEHNR and CDR2 as FQNEAQ (reference sequence). V dropped 0 bases and J dropped 7 bases, with 7 bases sitting between them. This CDR3 contains 13 residues.

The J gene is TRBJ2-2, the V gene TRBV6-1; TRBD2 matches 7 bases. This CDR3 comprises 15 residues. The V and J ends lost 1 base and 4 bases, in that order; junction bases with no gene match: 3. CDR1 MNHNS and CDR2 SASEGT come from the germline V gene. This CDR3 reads CASSEGGLPTGELFF. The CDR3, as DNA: TGTGCCAGCAGTGAAGGGGGACTACCCACCGGGGAGCTGTTTTTT.

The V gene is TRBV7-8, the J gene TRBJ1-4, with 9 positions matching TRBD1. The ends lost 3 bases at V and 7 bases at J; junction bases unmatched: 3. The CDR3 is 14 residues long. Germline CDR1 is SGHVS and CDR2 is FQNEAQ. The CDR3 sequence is CASSLTGGREKLFF. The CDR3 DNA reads TGTGCCAGCAGCTTGACAGGGGGGCGTGAAAAACTGTTTTTT.

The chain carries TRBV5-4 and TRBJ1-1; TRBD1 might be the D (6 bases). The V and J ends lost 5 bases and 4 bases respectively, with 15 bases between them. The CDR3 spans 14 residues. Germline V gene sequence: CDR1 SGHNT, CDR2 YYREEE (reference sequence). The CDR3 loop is CASSSSGVGTEAFF. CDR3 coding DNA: TGTGCCAGCAGTTCCTCAGGGGTGGGCACTGAAGCTTTCTTT.

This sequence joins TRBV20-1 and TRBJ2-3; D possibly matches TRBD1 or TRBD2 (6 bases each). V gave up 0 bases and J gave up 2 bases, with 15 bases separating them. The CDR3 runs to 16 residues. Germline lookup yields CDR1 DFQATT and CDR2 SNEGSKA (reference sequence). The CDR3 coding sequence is TGCAGTGCTAGAGATGTAACGGGGGCCCTCACAGATACGCAGTATTTT. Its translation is CSARDVTGALTDTQYF.

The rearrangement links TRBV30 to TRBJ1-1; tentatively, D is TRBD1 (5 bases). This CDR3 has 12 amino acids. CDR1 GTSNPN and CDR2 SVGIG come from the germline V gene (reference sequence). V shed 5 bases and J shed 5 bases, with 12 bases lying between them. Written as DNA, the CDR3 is TGTGCCTGGTCTACAGGCGGAACTGAAGCTTTCTTT. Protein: CAWSTGGTEAFF.

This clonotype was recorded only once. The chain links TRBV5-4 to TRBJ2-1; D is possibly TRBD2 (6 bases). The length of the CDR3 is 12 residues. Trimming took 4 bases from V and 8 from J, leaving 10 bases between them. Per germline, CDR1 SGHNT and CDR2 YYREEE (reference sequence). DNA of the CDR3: TGTGCCAGCAGCGGAGGGGTGGATGAGCAGTTCTTC. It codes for CASSGGVDEQFF.

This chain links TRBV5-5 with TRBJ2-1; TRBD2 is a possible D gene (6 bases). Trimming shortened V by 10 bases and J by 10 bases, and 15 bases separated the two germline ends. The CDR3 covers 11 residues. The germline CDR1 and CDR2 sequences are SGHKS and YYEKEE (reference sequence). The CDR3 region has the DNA TGTGCCGGGGGAGGCGGCGGAGAGCAGTTCTTC. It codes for CAGGGGGEQFF.